A selection of T cell receptor beta chains follows, all from one sample in a study of blood T cell repertoires in COVID-19. Produced via immunoSEQ multiplex PCR; TCRdb's table is partial and in-frame only. The sample yields under 130,000 clones, about 90% seen once. The specimen was peripheral blood. These TCRs come from a human donor in a cohort sampled during active COVID-19. Both conserved end residues are part of each CDR3. The order of the fields is J gene, D gene, V gene, clone size, CDR3 DNA, CDR3 protein. The D gene is left open where the match is weak. A clone size is listed for some rows: how often the clone was seen (once, few, many), or a class if it is expanded.

J: TRBJ1-5
D: .
V: TRBV28
size: .
DNA: TGTGCCAGCCACTCGTCAGGAATCAGCAATCAGCCCCAGCATTTT
CDR3: CASHSSGISNQPQHF

J: TRBJ1-3
D: .
V: TRBV12-3/TRBV12-4
size: once
DNA: TGTGCCAGCAGTTTGGGCATACCCTTCTATTTT
CDR3: CASSLGIPFYF

J: TRBJ2-7
D: TRBD2
V: TRBV7-9
size: .
DNA: TGTGCCAGCAGCACCACCGGGACTAGCGGGGGGCGGGAGCAGTACTTC
CDR3: CASSTTGTSGGREQYF

J: TRBJ2-1
D: .
V: TRBV7-9
size: .
DNA: TGTGCCGGACAAACCCTGACGGATTACAATGAGCAGTTCTTC
CDR3: CAGQTLTDYNEQFF

J: TRBJ1-3
D: TRBD1
V: TRBV4-2
size: .
DNA: TGTGCCAGCAGCCTAGCTACCGGGACAGACTCTGGAAACACCATATATTTT
CDR3: CASSLATGTDSGNTIYF

J: TRBJ2-5
D: TRBD2
V: TRBV7-7
size: .
DNA: TGTGCCAGCAGCTTAGGGGGCGGGGGACTCTGGGAGACCCAGTACTTC
CDR3: CASSLGGGGLWETQYF

J: TRBJ2-4
D: .
V: TRBV21-1
size: .
DNA: TGTGCCGCCGACAGGGTCCGCATTCAGTACTTC
CDR3: CAADRVRIQYF

J: TRBJ2-7
D: .
V: TRBV5-4
size: few
DNA: TGTGCCAGCAGGCCCGGGACTGCTACCTACGAGCAGTACTTC
CDR3: CASRPGTATYEQYF

J: TRBJ2-5
D: .
V: TRBV7-7
size: .
DNA: TGTGCTAGCAGCGGTACTAGGGGGGAGACCCAGTACTTC
CDR3: CASSGTRGETQYF

J: TRBJ1-6
D: TRBD1
V: TRBV4-2
size: .
DNA: TGTGCCAGCAGCCAAGATTTGGGACAGGATTATAATTCACCCCTCCACTTT
CDR3: CASSQDLGQDYNSPLHF

J: TRBJ2-5
D: TRBD2
V: TRBV7-9
size: .
DNA: TGTGCCAGCAGCCGCCCGGCGGGCGGGGGGGCTGGAGAGACCCAGTACTTC
CDR3: CASSRPAGGGAGETQYF

J: TRBJ2-7
D: TRBD2
V: TRBV3-1/TRBV3-2
size: once
DNA: TGTGCCAGCAGCCAAGATTTAGCGGGGGCCTACGAGCAGTACTTC
CDR3: CASSQDLAGAYEQYF

J: TRBJ2-7
D: TRBD2
V: TRBV27
size: .
DNA: TGTGCCAGCAGTTTATCCCCTCGGGGGGGCGGCTCCGAGCAGTACTTC
CDR3: CASSLSPRGGGSEQYF

J: TRBJ2-5
D: .
V: TRBV5-1
size: .
DNA: TGCGCCAGCAGCCAGCAGGGTCAAGAGACCCAGTACTTC
CDR3: CASSQQGQETQYF

J: TRBJ1-4
D: .
V: TRBV28
size: .
DNA: TGTGCCAGCAGACTAGGGTACCCTAATGAAAAACTGTTTTTT
CDR3: CASRLGYPNEKLFF

J: TRBJ1-2
D: TRBD1
V: TRBV2
size: .
DNA: TGTGCCAGCACGGTACAGGGGGTCTATGGCTACACCTTC
CDR3: CASTVQGVYGYTF

J: TRBJ1-1
D: TRBD1
V: TRBV19
size: once
DNA: TGTGCCAGTAGTACCTACAGGGGGAACACTGAAGCTTTCTTT
CDR3: CASSTYRGNTEAFF

J: TRBJ2-5
D: TRBD1
V: TRBV11-2
size: .
DNA: TGTGCCAGCAGCTTAGATCGGGTGGCCAGGGGGGAGACCCAGTACTTC
CDR3: CASSLDRVARGETQYF

J: TRBJ2-3
D: TRBD2
V: TRBV27
size: .
DNA: TGTGCCAGCAGTTTATGGGGCGGGGGTAGCACAGATACGCAGTATTTT
CDR3: CASSLWGGGSTDTQYF

J: TRBJ2-7
D: TRBD2
V: TRBV7-8
size: .
DNA: TGTGCCAGCAGCTCGAGGACTAGCGGGAGTTCCTCCTACGAGCAGTACTTC
CDR3: CASSSRTSGSSSYEQYF

J: TRBJ2-1
D: TRBD1
V: TRBV14
size: .
DNA: TGTGCCAGCAGCCTATTACAGGGGAATGAGCAGTTCTTC
CDR3: CASSLLQGNEQFF

J: TRBJ2-1
D: .
V: TRBV4-2
size: .
DNA: TGTGCCAGCAGCCAAGAGGTCCGCGGCACCCACAATGAGCAGTTCTTC
CDR3: CASSQEVRGTHNEQFF

J: TRBJ1-1
D: .
V: TRBV11-3
size: .
DNA: TGTGCCAGCAGCTCAACTCCGAGGGTATTGAACACTGAAGCTTTCTTT
CDR3: CASSSTPRVLNTEAFF

J: TRBJ2-3
D: .
V: TRBV5-1
size: .
DNA: TGCGCCAGCAGCTTAGGAGGGGGCTGGACAGATACGCAGTATTTT
CDR3: CASSLGGGWTDTQYF

J: TRBJ1-2
D: TRBD1
V: TRBV18
size: once
DNA: TGTGCCAGCTCACCGGGGACAGACGTCTATGGCTACACCTTC
CDR3: CASSPGTDVYGYTF

J: TRBJ2-2
D: TRBD1
V: TRBV5-1
size: .
DNA: TGCGCCAGCAGTGCCGGGACAGGGGGCCCCGGGGAGCTGTTTTTT
CDR3: CASSAGTGGPGELFF

J: TRBJ2-7
D: .
V: TRBV7-6
size: few
DNA: TGTGCCAGCAGCTTTCTACAGGGTAATACCTACGAGCAGTACTTC
CDR3: CASSFLQGNTYEQYF

J: TRBJ2-4
D: .
V: TRBV5-6
size: .
DNA: TGTGCCAGCAGCCCCAGGGGCAGGGGATACTCCAAAAACATTCAGTACTTC
CDR3: CASSPRGRGYSKNIQYF

J: TRBJ2-3
D: .
V: TRBV15
size: .
DNA: TGTGCCACCAGCAGAGATAGGCAAGCAGGGACAGATACGCAGTATTTT
CDR3: CATSRDRQAGTDTQYF

J: TRBJ2-3
D: TRBD1
V: TRBV4-1
size: few
DNA: TGCGCCAGCAGCCTGACAGGGCCCGGCCCAGATACGCAGTATTTT
CDR3: CASSLTGPGPDTQYF

J: TRBJ1-6
D: .
V: TRBV9
size: .
DNA: TGTGCCAGCAGCCCTCAGACAGGCCATTCACCCCTCCACTTT
CDR3: CASSPQTGHSPLHF

J: TRBJ1-5
D: .
V: TRBV6-1
size: .
DNA: TGTGCCAGCAGTGAGGGAGACAGGACCCAGAGGAGGAGCAATCAGCCCCAGCATTTT
CDR3: CASSEGDRTQRRSNQPQHF

J: TRBJ1-1
D: TRBD1
V: TRBV7-9
size: few
DNA: TGTGCCAGCAGCTTAGCTGGGACAGGGATCACTGAAGCTTTCTTT
CDR3: CASSLAGTGITEAFF

J: TRBJ2-5
D: TRBD2
V: TRBV7-9
size: .
DNA: TGTGCCAGCAGCCCAAGGCGAGCGGGGCAAGAGACCCAGTACTTC
CDR3: CASSPRRAGQETQYF

J: TRBJ1-2
D: .
V: TRBV9
size: .
DNA: TGTGCCAGCAGCGTAGCGATATGGGGAGGGACGGATTATGGCTACACCTTC
CDR3: CASSVAIWGGTDYGYTF

J: TRBJ1-4
D: TRBD1
V: TRBV14
size: .
DNA: TGTGCCAGCAGCCCAGGAGGGACAGGGAAAGGAAAACTGTTTTTT
CDR3: CASSPGGTGKGKLFF

J: TRBJ2-7
D: TRBD1
V: TRBV29-1
size: .
DNA: TGCAGCGTTGTAGGGACAGGGGGCTACGAGCAGTACTTC
CDR3: CSVVGTGGYEQYF

J: TRBJ1-6
D: TRBD1
V: TRBV5-4
size: .
DNA: TGTGCCAGCAGCTTGGGAGCCGGGACAGGGTCCGTCAATTCACCCCTCCACTTT
CDR3: CASSLGAGTGSVNSPLHF

J: TRBJ2-1
D: TRBD1
V: TRBV6-5
size: few
DNA: TGTGCCAGCAGGGGGGACAGGGGGGAGTTCTTC
CDR3: CASRGDRGEFF